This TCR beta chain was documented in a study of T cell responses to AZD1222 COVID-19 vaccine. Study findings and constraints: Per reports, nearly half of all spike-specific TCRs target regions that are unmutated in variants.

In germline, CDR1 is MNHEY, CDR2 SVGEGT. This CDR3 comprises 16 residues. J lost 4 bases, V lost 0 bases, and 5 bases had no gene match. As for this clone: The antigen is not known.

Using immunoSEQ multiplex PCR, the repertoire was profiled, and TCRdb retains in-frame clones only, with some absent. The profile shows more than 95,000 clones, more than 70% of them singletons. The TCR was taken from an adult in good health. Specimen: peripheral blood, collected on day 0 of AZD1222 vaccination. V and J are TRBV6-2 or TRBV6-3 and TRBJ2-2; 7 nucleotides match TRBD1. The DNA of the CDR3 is TGTGCCAGCAGTTACTCACAGGGGTGGGGCACCGGGGAGCTGTTTTTT. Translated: CASSYSQGWGTGELFF.